The 2 T cell receptor beta chains below were found in one sample sequenced in a study of shared clonotypes between healthy human individuals. Repertoires were generated with immunoSEQ multiplex PCR, while TCRdb's copy carries only in-frame clones and drops some. The sample carries about 2 million clones, approximately 95% recorded once. Sequenced material: naive CD4+ T cells sorted from blood. As for subset: CD45RA+ positively selected. The receptors derive from a man between 18 and 35 years old in good health.

The chain couples TRBV5-1 to TRBJ2-1, with 9 nucleotides matching TRBD2. Germline V gene sequence: CDR1 SGHRS, CDR2 YFSETQ. V lost 3 bases and J lost 6; bases outside the gene matches: 7. This CDR3 contains 15 residues. The CDR3 coding sequence is TGCGCCAGCAGCTCGGGAGGGACTAGCACCAATGAGCAGTTCTTC. This codes for CASSSGGTSTNEQFF.

V and J are TRBV9 and TRBJ2-3; 12 nucleotides align to TRBD2. With V trimmed by 4 bases and J by 3 bases, 6 bases remained unmatched. Germline loops: CDR1 SGDLS, CDR2 YYNGEE. This CDR3 is 16 amino acids long. CDR3 amino acids: CASSQLLAGGTDTQYF. The CDR3 nucleotides are TGTGCCAGCAGCCAACTACTAGCGGGAGGTACAGATACGCAGTATTTT.